The rows below give T cell receptor beta chains drawn from one sample of a study of blood T cell repertoires in COVID-19. The protocol was immunoSEQ multiplex PCR, while the TCRdb copy is restricted to in-frame clones and leaves out a portion. Of about 22,000 clones listed, over 70% are singletons. Input material: peripheral blood. Every receptor here comes from a man in his sixties with active COVID-19. The CDR3 runs from the conserved cysteine through the conserved F or W.

J | length | V | CDR3
TRBJ2-5 | 14 | TRBV5-1 | CASSAGTAQETQYF
TRBJ1-1 | 12 | TRBV21-1 | CASTETERLAFF
TRBJ2-2 | 16 | TRBV5-8 | CASNEPGQGRTGELFF
TRBJ2-3 | 13 | TRBV24-1 | CATSSGSTDTQYF
TRBJ2-4 | 12 | TRBV2 | CASTPGFHGGSF
TRBJ2-3 | 16 | TRBV7-8 | CASSFGLAGDTDTQYF
TRBJ1-4 | 15 | TRBV9 | CASSVGGTGNEKLFF
TRBJ2-1 | 14 | TRBV4-3 | CASSPGGAWDEQFF
TRBJ2-1 | 15 | TRBV5-6 | CASSSSSGRGNEQFF
TRBJ2-7 | 14 | TRBV29-1 | CSVETSGRGYEQYF
TRBJ1-5 | 15 | TRBV6-6 | CASSAEGASNQPQHF
TRBJ2-5 | 17 | TRBV11-3 | CASSLDLWDRPQETQYF
TRBJ1-2 | 12 | TRBV30 | CASSSPSSGYTF
TRBJ2-7 | 14 | TRBV27 | CASSLDRVGNEQYF
TRBJ2-7 | 14 | TRBV27 | CASSPGGTGGEQYF
TRBJ2-7 | 14 | TRBV6-6 | CASSLVGAQEEQYF
TRBJ2-1 | 17 | TRBV5-4 | CASSSGPGSGSINEQFF
TRBJ2-3 | 16 | TRBV11-2 | CASSFLERGITDTQYF
TRBJ2-1 | 15 | TRBV7-9 | CASSPSSGSPNEQFF
TRBJ2-3 | 16 | TRBV7-9 | CASSAHLAGVTDTQYF